Sequencing of this T cell receptor (beta chain) was carried out in a study of T cells after yellow fever vaccination. Study details: For low cell numbers, libraries were made with SMART-Seq v4 Ultra Low Input.

At least ten counts were recorded for this clonotype. From the 5' RACE reads, TCRdb called clonotypes with MiXCR, one entry per CDR3 protein. The top ten clones hold about 0.61% of a sample with about 150,000 distinct CDR3 sequences, approximately 6.6% of them seen once. The CDR3 covers 8 residues. Trimming took off 6 bases at V and 9 bases at J, with 6 bases between the two ends. Per germline, CDR1 DFQATT and CDR2 SNEGSKA (reference sequence). This chain joins TRBV20-1 and TRBJ2-7; D uncertain. The receptor comes from a man younger than 40 who received the YFV17D yellow fever vaccine. The sequenced sample was CD4+ T cells sorted from PBMCs, obtained 10 days after the yellow fever booster vaccination. The CDR3 region is CSANRQYF. The CDR3 bases are TGCAGTGCGAATCGGCAGTACTTC.